This T cell receptor beta chain was recorded in a study of blood T cell repertoires in COVID-19. Study overall: Sample material is recorded as cDNA or gDNA derived from T cells, B-cell-depleted T cells, or PBMCs.

Participants' reported clinical history set cohort assignment. Original analysis: Amplification of reference gene primers provided the estimated nucleated cell counts. TCRdb keeps only in-frame clones here, not all; method: immunoSEQ multiplex PCR. V, J and clone size reflect that table, while D and trimming were determined from the DNA. Of some 300,000 clones listed, 90% are singletons. V lost 0 bases and J lost 3; bases outside the gene matches: 6. The CDR3 extends over 16 amino acids. Germline-derived CDR1 and CDR2 are MNHEY and SMNVEV (reference sequence). The TCR originated in a woman in her late teens or twenties with acute COVID-19. The chain recombines TRBV27 with TRBJ1-2; 8 bases align to TRBD1. The sample was PBMCs or T cells enriched from blood (not recorded which). CDR3 sequence (DNA): TGTGCCAGCAGTTTATCGCAGGGGGCGAAGGACTATGGCTACACCTTC. Its protein product is CASSLSQGAKDYGYTF.